Described below is a single T cell receptor beta chain sequence and its context. What it binds is not known. At one of its ends the junction is not consistent with the germline gene, which may arise from a read error. These data come from a study of cytomegalovirus exposure and HLA in healthy donors. This PCR relied on a set of 60 Vbeta primers and 13 Jbeta primers. Only in-frame clones appear in the TCRdb table, and some are missing; sequencing was by immunoSEQ multiplex PCR. The data contain 150,000 to 200,000 clones, about 79% of them singletons. The length of the CDR3 is 16 residues. Germline V lookup: CDR1 MDHEN, CDR2 SYDVKM. Study results and limitations: In an earlier analysis, about 87% or about 30%: the productive usage of most TCR beta V segments. CMV antigen specificity was confirmed in vitro for a few CMV-associated chains. As a later analysis showed, several of the most significant clusters appeared to be linked to common viral pathogens.

The chain combines TRBV28 with TRBJ1-5, with D uncertain. This sequence originates from a man in his fifties in good health and CMV-seropositive. Sequencing was performed on PBMCs. The CDR3 is CAGSLSGGGSNQPQHF. The CDR3 bases are TGTGCCGGCAGTTTATCGGGAGGAGGTAGTAATCAGCCCCAGCATTTT.